These 17 T cell receptor beta chains were all obtained from the same sample, sequenced in a study of shared clonotypes between healthy human individuals. Clones were sequenced by immunoSEQ multiplex PCR, and TCRdb holds only the in-frame ones, with some missing. The table shows hundreds of thousands of clones, with around 97% occurring only once. Sequences were obtained from naive CD4+ T cells sorted from blood. The subset was: CD45RA+ positively selected. All receptors derive from a woman in her twenties or thirties in good health.

The chain recombines TRBV10-3 with TRBJ1-3; D ambiguous. CDR1 ENHRY and CDR2 SYGVKD come from the germline V gene. The CDR3 contains 12 residues. Trimming pared 9 bases from V and 0 bases from J, leaving 6 bases between. In DNA, the CDR3 is TGTGCCATGCTACGCTCTGGAAACACCATATATTTT. This encodes CAMLRSGNTIYF.

Points on this clone: Distinct nucleotide sequences in the sample also encode this CDR3. V usage is TRBV6-1 and J usage is TRBJ2-3, with D possibly TRBD1 on 6 matching bases. Germline V CDR1 and CDR2: MNHNS, SASEGT. This CDR3 region has 15 residues. V lost 1 base and J lost 1, with 9 bases in between. The CDR3 spells CASSEEAGGTDTQYF. The CDR3 nucleotides are TGTGCCAGCAGTGAAGAAGCAGGGGGCACAGATACGCAGTATTTT.

The chain joins TRBV5-6 to TRBJ1-2; unclear D gene. The CDR3 runs 13 residues. V lost 2 bases to trimming and J lost 6 bases, with 11 bases between them. Germline loops: CDR1 SGHDT, CDR2 YYEEEE. CDR3 nucleotide sequence: TGTGCCAGCAGCTTAAACGGCCGGCATGGCTACACCTTC. Translating it yields CASSLNGRHGYTF.

The chain employs TRBV11-3 and TRBJ2-7; possible D gene TRBD1, 7 bases. Germline lookup yields CDR1 SGHNT and CDR2 YENEEA. V dropped 5 bases and J dropped 2 bases, with 13 bases sitting between them. The CDR3 runs to 14 residues. The CDR3 protein is CASSPGGRTYEQYF. The CDR3 DNA reads TGTGCCAGCAGCCCAGGGGGGAGGACCTACGAGCAGTACTTC.

The chain uses TRBV6-1 and TRBJ1-4, with D possibly being TRBD1 (6 bases). The V gene's germline CDR1 is MNHNS and CDR2 SASEGT. V was shortened by 6 bases and J by 8 bases, with 13 bases between the two germline ends. The CDR3 runs 13 residues. DNA of the CDR3: TGTGCCAGCAGCTTGACAGGCCGGGAAAAACTGTTTTTT. It encodes CASSLTGREKLFF.

This sequence joins TRBV27 and TRBJ2-2; D call uncertain. With 4 bases removed from V and 1 base from J, the gap between germline ends came to 4 bases. The CDR3 spans 13 residues. Germline CDR1 reads MNHEY; CDR2 reads SMNVEV (reference sequence). The CDR3 DNA is TGTGCCAGCAGTTCTAAGAACACCGGGGAGCTGTTTTTT. Translated: CASSSKNTGELFF.

In its sample, this clone was seen once. Other DNA sequences of this sample code for an identical CDR3. The rearrangement joins TRBV14 to TRBJ1-1, with 8 bases fitting TRBD1. V lost 2 bases and J lost 4; bases outside the gene matches: 0. Looked up from germline, CDR1 is SGHDN and CDR2 is FVKESK. The CDR3 runs to 13 residues. For the CDR3, the DNA is TGTGCCAGCAGCCAAACAGGGGGCACTGAAGCTTTCTTT. Encoded protein: CASSQTGGTEAFF.

The genes are TRBV28 and TRBJ1-5; D may be TRBD1 (6 bases). The V gene's germline CDR1 is MDHEN and CDR2 SYDVKM. The V gene lost 7 bases and the J gene lost 2 bases, with 15 bases spanning the gap. The CDR3 contains 15 residues. In DNA, the CDR3 is TGTGCCAGCAACCCCACGGGGGGCGGCAATCAGCCCCAGCATTTT. Translating it yields CASNPTGGGNQPQHF.

The chain carries TRBV2 and TRBJ2-5; D is tentatively TRBD1 or TRBD2 (5 bases each). Trimming removed 6 bases at V and 4 bases at J, with 18 bases between. CDR3 length equals 15 residues. CDR1 and CDR2 from the germline V gene are SNHLY and FYNNEI. The CDR3 reads CASRGLGVRGETQYF. In DNA form, the CDR3 reads TGTGCCAGCAGAGGGCTAGGGGTCCGGGGAGAGACCCAGTACTTC.

This sequence joins TRBV5-1 and TRBJ2-1; D is ambiguous. The germline V gene encodes CDR1 SGHRS and CDR2 YFSETQ. The CDR3 sequence is 13 residues long. The V gene lost 4 bases and the J gene lost 3 bases, with 8 bases spanning the gap. The CDR3 region has the DNA TGCGCCAGCAGCGTATATAGCTACAATGAGCAGTTCTTC. It is translated as CASSVYSYNEQFF.

This chain uses TRBV28 with TRBJ1-4; no firm D call. V shed 2 bases and J shed 4 bases, with 5 bases lying between them. Germline V gene lookup returns CDR1 MDHEN and CDR2 SYDVKM. The CDR3 runs to 13 residues. CDR3 residues: CASSLTFNEKLFF. In DNA form, the CDR3 reads TGTGCCAGCAGTTTAACCTTTAATGAAAAACTGTTTTTT. The complete variable domain, with remaining parts taken from reference TRBV28 and TRBJ1-4, reads DVKVTQSSRYLVKRTGEKVFLECVQDMDHENMFWYRQDPGLGLRLIYFSYDVKMKEKGDIPEGYSVSREKKERFSLILESASTNQTSMYLCASSLTFNEKLFFGSGTQLSVL.

This clone has a single count. The chain employs TRBV27 and TRBJ2-1; 7 nucleotides align to TRBD1. The CDR3 is made up of 15 amino acids. With 0 bases clipped from V and 4 bases from J, the junction kept 3 bases outside the gene matches. Germline V gene data show CDR1 as MNHEY and CDR2 as SMNVEV (reference sequence). CDR3 sequence reads: CASSLSRDSYNEQFF. The CDR3 DNA reads as TGTGCCAGCAGTTTATCGAGGGACAGTTACAATGAGCAGTTCTTC.

The rearrangement uses TRBV14 and TRBJ2-1, with 11 bases matching TRBD2. Germline V CDR1 and CDR2: SGHDN, FVKESK. The ends lost 0 bases at V and 8 bases at J; junction bases unmatched: 3. This CDR3 region has 15 residues. The CDR3 DNA is TGTGCCAGCAGCCAAGAATTACTAGCGGGGGATGAGCAGTTCTTC. It specifies CASSQELLAGDEQFF.

This chain uses TRBV6-1 with TRBJ1-1, with TRBD1 identical over 7 bases. V shed 8 bases and J 3 bases; nucleotides not matched to a gene: 12. The germline V gene has CDR1 MNHNS and CDR2 SASEGT. The CDR3 sequence is 15 residues long. The CDR3: CASGYEGGIHTEAFF. CDR3 in DNA: TGTGCCAGCGGGTATGAAGGGGGCATCCACACTGAAGCTTTCTTT.

The chain joins TRBV5-1 to TRBJ2-7, with 10 nucleotides matching TRBD2. This CDR3 spans 16 amino acids. The V segment lost 1 base and the J segment 4 bases; nucleotides outside the gene matches: 8. CDR1 and CDR2 from the germline V gene are SGHRS and YFSETQ. Here the CDR3 DNA reads TGCGCCAGCAGCTTGACCTTGGCTAGCGGGAGTTACGAGCAGTACTTC. Amino acid sequence: CASSLTLASGSYEQYF. Full variable domain (remainder filled in from reference TRBV5-1 and TRBJ2-7): KAGVTQTPRYLIKTRGQQVTLSCSPISGHRSVSWYQQTPGQGLQFLFEYFSETQRNKGNFPGRFSGRQFSNSRSEMNVSTLELGDSALYLCASSLTLASGSYEQYFGPGTRLTVT.

V is TRBV9 and J is TRBJ1-1, with a weak D call TRBD1 (5 bases). V gave up 1 base and J gave up 4 bases, with 11 bases separating them. The CDR3 is 14 amino acids. Germline CDR1 is SGDLS and CDR2 is YYNGEE. DNA for the CDR3: TGTGCCAGCAGCGTAATATCGGGGGTCACTGAAGCTTTCTTT. Protein: CASSVISGVTEAFF.

The V and J genes are TRBV28 and TRBJ1-4; tentative D call: TRBD1 (5 bases). The V end was cut by 6 bases, the J end by 5 bases, with 13 bases between. Germline V lookup: CDR1 MDHEN, CDR2 SYDVKM. The CDR3 has 14 residues. CDR3 in DNA: TGTGCCAGCAGCCTGACCAGGGCCAATGAAAAACTGTTTTTT. It codes for CASSLTRANEKLFF.